One sample yielded the 30 T cell receptor beta chains listed below, sequenced in a study of early T cells in non-severe SARS-CoV-2 infection. TCRdb re-analysed the 5' RACE reads in MiXCR, keeping a single row per CDR3 protein. Here the sample spans roughly 100,000 distinct CDR3 sequences, less than 15% being singletons. The sample was whole blood. Source of these receptors: an adult who was a healthcare worker with PCR-confirmed SARS-CoV-2 infection or an uninfected control (not recorded which).

This clonotype was detected many times. This sequence joins TRBV7-2 and TRBJ2-1; D might be TRBD2 (6 bases). Germline CDR1 and CDR2: SGHTA and FQGNSA. V dropped 3 bases and J dropped 5 bases, with 17 bases sitting between them. This CDR3 is 16 amino acids long. The CDR3 region is CASSFFGTRQNNEQFF. For the CDR3, the DNA is TGTGCCAGCAGCTTTTTCGGGACTCGTCAGAACAATGAGCAGTTCTTC. The full variable domain, in which reference TRBV7-2 and TRBJ2-1 provide the parts outside the CDR3, is GAGVSQSPSNKVTEKGKDVELRCDPISGHTALYWYRQSLGQGLEFLIYFQGNSAPDKSGLPSDRFSAERTGGSVSTLTIQRTQQEDSAVYLCASSFFGTRQNNEQFFGPGTRLTVL.

The chain links TRBV12-3 or TRBV12-4 to TRBJ2-5; TRBD1 is a possible D gene (5 bases). V lost 7 bases, J lost 1 base, and 10 bases lay in between. The CDR3 is 13 amino acids. The CDR3 loop is CASTSDTQETQYF. In DNA form, the CDR3 reads TGTGCCAGCACTTCGGACACCCAAGAGACCCAGTACTTC.

This clonotype has at least ten counts. V gene TRBV19 combines with J gene TRBJ2-1; TRBD2 matches 11 bases. This CDR3 has 15 residues. Germline V gives CDR1 LNHDA, CDR2 SQIVND (reference sequence). V shed 5 bases and J 4 bases; nucleotides not matched to a gene: 4. The CDR3 DNA reads TGTGCCAGTAGTCGGGGACTAGCGGTTTACAATGAGCAGTTCTTC. Translated, it gives CASSRGLAVYNEQFF. The variable domain in full, completed from reference TRBV19 and TRBJ2-1, reads DGGITQSPKYLFRKEGQNVTLSCEQNLNHDAMYWYRQDPGQGLRLIYYSQIVNDFQKGDIAEGYSVSREKKESFPLTVTSAQKNPTAFYLCASSRGLAVYNEQFFGPGTRLTVL.

The chain couples TRBV28 to TRBJ2-1; D gene ambiguous. V was trimmed by 7 bases and J by 8 bases, leaving 6 bases between them. The CDR3 contains 10 residues. The V gene's germline CDR1 is MDHEN and CDR2 SYDVKM. CDR3 in DNA: TGTGCCAGCATGTTGGATGAGCAGTTCTTC. It translates to CASMLDEQFF. Complete variable domain (other parts from reference TRBV28 and TRBJ2-1): DVKVTQSSRYLVKRTGEKVFLECVQDMDHENMFWYRQDPGLGLRLIYFSYDVKMKEKGDIPEGYSVSREKKERFSLILESASTNQTSMYLCASMLDEQFFGPGTRLTVL.

This chain joins TRBV29-1 and TRBJ1-2; the D gene is possibly TRBD1 (6 bases). In germline, CDR1 is SQVTM, CDR2 ANQGSEA. The CDR3 runs 13 residues. V dropped 7 bases and J dropped 4 bases, with 16 bases sitting between them. CDR3 nucleotide sequence: TGCAGCGCCAGACAGGAGGGGGTCTATGGCTACACCTTC. It encodes CSARQEGVYGYTF.

In its sample, this clonotype was seen many times. This chain links TRBV27 with TRBJ2-3; 8 nucleotides align to TRBD1. The CDR3 loop spans 15 amino acids. Germline V lookup: CDR1 MNHEY, CDR2 SMNVEV (reference sequence). Trimming took 4 bases from V and 1 from J; bases not matched to a gene: 4. This CDR3 reads CASSWLQGGTDTQYF. Here the CDR3 DNA reads TGTGCCAGCAGTTGGTTACAGGGGGGCACAGATACGCAGTATTTT.

There are a few counts of this clonotype. This chain joins TRBV29-1 and TRBJ2-3; D is uncertain. Germline V gene data show CDR1 as SQVTM and CDR2 as ANQGSEA. The CDR3 contains 13 residues. Trimming shortened V by 5 bases and J by 0 bases, and 9 bases separated the two germline ends. DNA for the CDR3: TGCAGCGTTCGGCCTGGGAGCACAGATACGCAGTATTTT. Translating gives CSVRPGSTDTQYF.

This clonotype occurred many times. V and J are TRBV20-1 and TRBJ2-1, with D possibly TRBD2 on 5 matching bases. This CDR3 spans 15 amino acids. From germline, CDR1 is DFQATT and CDR2 SNEGSKA (reference sequence). Trimming removed 5 bases at V and 0 bases at J, with 14 bases between. CDR3 loop: CSARRRISSYNEQFF. The CDR3 nucleotides read TGCAGTGCTCGCCGGAGGATTAGCTCCTACAATGAGCAGTTCTTC.

In its sample, this clonotype was seen a few times. The chain uses TRBV6-1 and TRBJ2-7; possibly TRBD1 for D (6 bases). V lost 4 bases and J 4 bases, leaving 11 bases between the germline ends. Per germline, CDR1 MNHNS and CDR2 SASEGT. The CDR3 loop spans 13 amino acids. This CDR3 is CASSAETGYEQYF. The CDR3, as DNA: TGTGCCAGCAGTGCCGAGACAGGTTACGAGCAGTACTTC.

The J gene is TRBJ2-5, the V gene TRBV28; the D call may be TRBD1 or TRBD2 (5 bases each). CDR1 is MDHEN and CDR2 is SYDVKM in the germline V gene. This CDR3 comprises 13 residues. The V gene lost 5 bases and the J gene lost 7 bases, with 14 bases spanning the gap. DNA for the CDR3: TGTGCCAGCAGTCCCGGACTGAGGGGGACCCAGTACTTC. Translating it yields CASSPGLRGTQYF. Full variable domain (remainder filled in from reference TRBV28 and TRBJ2-5): DVKVTQSSRYLVKRTGEKVFLECVQDMDHENMFWYRQDPGLGLRLIYFSYDVKMKEKGDIPEGYSVSREKKERFSLILESASTNQTSMYLCASSPGLRGTQYFGPGTRLLVL.

The rearrangement uses TRBV9 and TRBJ1-4; 8 bases fit TRBD1. Trimming cost V 3 bases and J 6 bases; bases outside gene matches: 1. The V gene's germline CDR1 is SGDLS and CDR2 YYNGEE. CDR3 size: 13 residues. The CDR3 reads CASSAGGDEKLFF. The CDR3 DNA follows: TGTGCCAGCAGCGCAGGGGGCGATGAAAAACTGTTTTTT.

There are many counts of this clonotype. The chain links TRBV20-1 to TRBJ2-3, with TRBD1 matching over 7 bases. The CDR3 spans 13 residues. CDR1 is DFQATT and CDR2 is SNEGSKA in the germline V gene (reference sequence). V was clipped by 7 bases and J by 3 bases; unmatched bases: 7. This CDR3 is CSETGLGTDTQYF. The CDR3 coding sequence is TGCAGTGAGACAGGGCTCGGGACAGATACGCAGTATTTT.

This clonotype was observed many times. The rearrangement links TRBV6-5 to TRBJ1-5; 7 bases are shared with TRBD1. Germline CDR1 reads MNHEY; CDR2 reads SVGAGI. CDR3 length: 14 residues. V gave up 11 bases and J gave up 6 bases; unmatched junction bases: 13. CDR3 nucleotides: TGTGCCGTTGGGTCACCAGGGGGGCTTCAGCCCCAGCATTTT. Its translation: CAVGSPGGLQPQHF.

About this clonotype itself: A junction end diverges from the germline sequence, so it may reflect a read error. The rearrangement joins TRBV24-1 to TRBJ2-3; maybe TRBD1 (6 bases). Looked up from germline, CDR1 is KGHDR and CDR2 is SFDVKD. The CDR3 covers 15 residues. This CDR3 is CATGDLQGGTDTQYF. CDR3 in DNA: TGTGCCACCGGTGATTTACAGGGTGGCACAGATACGCAGTATTTT.

Many counts were recorded for this clonotype. The chain employs TRBV3-1 and TRBJ1-6; D possibly corresponds to TRBD1 (6 bases). Germline values: CDR1 LGHDT, CDR2 YNNKEL (reference sequence). V was clipped by 3 bases and J by 9 bases, with 12 bases between them. The CDR3 loop spans 14 amino acids. CDR3 loop: CASSQGGHGSPLHF. Here the CDR3 DNA reads TGTGCCAGCAGCCAGGGGGGGCATGGTTCACCCCTCCACTTT. Full variable domain (rest looked up from reference TRBV3-1 and TRBJ1-6): DTAVSQTPKYLVTQMGNDKSIKCEQNLGHDTMYWYKQDSKKFLKIMFSYNNKELIINETVPNRFSPKSPDKAHLNLHINSLELGDSAVYFCASSQGGHGSPLHFGNGTRLTVT.

The rearrangement joins TRBV6-1 to TRBJ1-3; possible D gene TRBD1, 5 bases. Between the trimmed V and J ends, which lost 4 bases and 8 bases, there was a span of 12 bases. The length of the CDR3 is 13 residues. The germline V gene encodes CDR1 MNHNS and CDR2 SASEGT. In DNA, the CDR3 is TGTGCCAGCAGTGTGCGACAGCGCGACACCATATATTTT. Encoded protein: CASSVRQRDTIYF.

This clonotype has ten or more counts. This chain links TRBV9 with TRBJ2-7, with TRBD1 identical over 7 bases. The J segment lost 2 bases and the V segment lost 0 bases, leaving 5 bases of the junction unmatched. CDR1 is SGDLS, CDR2 YYNGEE, per germline. This CDR3 spans 15 amino acids. CDR3 DNA sequence: TGTGCCAGCAGCGTAGACGGGACAGAAACCTACGAGCAGTACTTC. Protein product: CASSVDGTETYEQYF.

The chain recombines TRBV12-3 or TRBV12-4 with TRBJ2-5; possibly TRBD1 or TRBD2 for D (5 bases each). V was trimmed by 8 bases and J by 1 base, leaving 8 bases between them. The CDR3 spans 12 residues. As DNA, the CDR3 is TGTGCCAGCGGGGACCTCCAAGAGACCCAGTACTTC. This encodes CASGDLQETQYF.

This clonotype was counted a few times. This sequence joins TRBV29-1 and TRBJ2-4, with 9 bases identical to TRBD2. Germline V gene data show CDR1 as SQVTM and CDR2 as ANQGSEA. The CDR3 sequence is 14 residues long. V dropped 6 bases and J dropped 6; count of bases not matched to a gene: 9. The CDR3 reads CSVKPSGVTNIQYF. The CDR3 DNA reads as TGCAGCGTGAAACCTAGCGGGGTGACAAACATTCAGTACTTC.

This rearrangement joins TRBV29-1 to TRBJ2-5, with 8 bases matching TRBD2. The V segment lost 4 bases and the J segment 4 bases; nucleotides outside the gene matches: 11. The CDR3 consists of 15 residues. Germline V CDR1 and CDR2: SQVTM, ANQGSEA. CDR3 region: CSVGWTGGPAETQYF. For the CDR3, the DNA is TGCAGCGTTGGGTGGACGGGAGGGCCGGCAGAGACCCAGTACTTC. The full variable domain, with the rest looked up from reference TRBV29-1 and TRBJ2-5, is SAVISQKPSRDICQRGTSLTIQCQVDSQVTMMFWYRQQPGQSLTLIATANQGSEATYESGFVIDKFPISRPNLTFSTLTVSNMSPEDSSIYLCSVGWTGGPAETQYFGPGTRLLVL.

The sample holds a few counts of this clonotype. V is TRBV20-1 and J is TRBJ1-1; D perhaps matches TRBD1 (6 bases). The CDR3 is 12 amino acids. CDR1 is DFQATT and CDR2 is SNEGSKA in the germline V gene (reference sequence). Trimming cost V 2 bases and J 5 bases, with 9 bases left between them. CDR3 region: CSARMGHTEAFF. The CDR3 DNA reads as TGCAGTGCTAGAATGGGACATACTGAAGCTTTCTTT.

The chain combines TRBV3-1 with TRBJ1-1, with TRBD1 as a possible D gene (6 bases). CDR1 is LGHDT and CDR2 is YNNKEL in the germline V gene (reference sequence). The CDR3 length is 14 residues. V was pared by 3 bases and J by 2 bases, with 10 bases between. CDR3 sequence (DNA): TGTGCCAGCAGCCATATACAGGGAAACACTGAAGCTTTCTTT. Its translation: CASSHIQGNTEAFF.

This clonotype was counted only a few times. The chain combines TRBV6-2 or TRBV6-3 with TRBJ1-5; D is possibly TRBD1 (6 bases). V dropped 2 bases and J dropped 2 bases, with 19 bases sitting between them. The germline CDR1 and CDR2 sequences are MNHEY and SVGEGT. The CDR3 runs to 18 residues. The DNA for the CDR3 is TGTGCCAGCAGTTACGACGGCTCAACAGGGTTCGGCAATCAGCCCCAGCATTTT. It specifies CASSYDGSTGFGNQPQHF.

This clonotype appeared many times. This rearrangement joins TRBV29-1 to TRBJ2-7, with D perhaps matching TRBD2 (6 bases). V lost 3 bases and J 0 bases, leaving 9 bases between the germline ends. The CDR3 runs to 13 residues. Germline V gives CDR1 SQVTM, CDR2 ANQGSEA. The CDR3 sequence is CSVDAGSSYEQYF. The CDR3 nucleotides are TGCAGCGTTGACGCGGGAAGCTCCTACGAGCAGTACTTC.

The chain has TRBV7-9 and TRBJ2-7, with D unresolved. Looked up from germline, CDR1 is SEHNR and CDR2 is FQNEAQ (reference sequence). The germline V and J ends were trimmed by 0 bases and 7 bases, with 7 bases remaining between them. This CDR3 has 12 amino acids. CDR3 amino acids: CASSLALSEQYF. The DNA of the CDR3 is TGTGCCAGCAGCTTAGCGCTTTCTGAGCAGTACTTC.

The sample holds a few counts of this clonotype. The V and J genes are TRBV30 and TRBJ2-3, with TRBD2 matching 9 bases. Trimming removed 1 base from V and 2 bases from J; junction bases left unmatched: 1. Germline V gene lookup returns CDR1 GTSNPN and CDR2 SVGIG (reference sequence). The CDR3 runs to 14 residues. For the CDR3, the DNA is TGTGCCTGGAGTGGACTAGCGGCCACAGATACGCAGTATTTT. Translated, it gives CAWSGLAATDTQYF. Drawing the rest from reference TRBV30 and TRBJ2-3, the complete variable domain is SQTIHQWPATLVQPVGSPLSLECTVEGTSNPNLYWYRQAAGRGLQLLFYSVGIGQISSEVPQNLSASRPQDRQFILSSKKLLLSDSGFYLCAWSGLAATDTQYFGPGTRLTVL.

This clonotype occurred a few times. The rearrangement uses TRBV27 and TRBJ1-2, with D perhaps matching TRBD1 (5 bases). V lost 3 bases and J 8 bases, leaving 13 bases between the germline ends. The germline CDR1 and CDR2 sequences are MNHEY and SMNVEV (reference sequence). The CDR3 sequence is 13 residues long. The CDR3 region is CASSLGGPRGYTF. As DNA, the CDR3 is TGTGCCAGCAGTTTGGGGGGACCTCGAGGCTACACCTTC.

V usage is TRBV10-3 and J usage is TRBJ2-3; D is unclear. Germline V CDR1 and CDR2: ENHRY, SYGVKD. Trimming shortened V by 3 bases and J by 1 base, and 2 bases separated the two germline ends. The CDR3 spans 12 residues. In DNA form, the CDR3 reads TGTGCCATCAGTGACCGCACAGATACGCAGTATTTT. Translating gives CAISDRTDTQYF.

The chain uses TRBV15 and TRBJ2-7; no definite D call. This CDR3 is 14 amino acids long. The germline V gene encodes CDR1 LNHNV and CDR2 YYDKDF (reference sequence). Trimming shortened V by 1 base and J by 3 bases, and 10 bases separated the two germline ends. The CDR3 here is CATSRGKEYYEQYF. The DNA for the CDR3 is TGTGCCACCAGCAGAGGCAAGGAGTACTACGAGCAGTACTTC.

This clonotype was seen many times. The chain joins TRBV29-1 to TRBJ1-1, with TRBD1 matching 7 bases. V was pared by 6 bases and J by 2 bases, with 3 bases of the junction left unmatched. CDR3 length: 12 residues. Germline CDR1 and CDR2: SQVTM and ANQGSEA. The CDR3 coding sequence is TGCAGCGTCAGACAGGGTAACACTGAAGCTTTCTTT. Amino acids: CSVRQGNTEAFF.